This T cell receptor (beta chain) was sequenced in a study of T cells in Graves' hyperthyroidism and ophthalmopathy. The V gene end was trimmed by 8 bases and the J gene end by 2 bases; junction bases not matched to a gene: 9. Germline lookup yields CDR1 SGHAT and CDR2 FQNNGV. The CDR3 is made up of 14 amino acids. Researchers took RNA transcripts and amplified the TCR beta CDR3 regions from them. HTBI primers were the set used in a first-round RT-PCR of the TCR CDR3. TCRdb analysed the multiplex PCR reads with MiXCR anew, one entry per CDR3 protein. In the table there are about 640,000 distinct CDR3 sequences, around 21% of which are singletons.

This TCR was recovered from a young man with Graves' ophthalmopathy. The chain has TRBV11-2 and TRBJ2-7; 7 bases line up with TRBD2. Sequenced sample: blood. Here the CDR3 DNA reads TGTGCCAGCGGCACCCGGGACTATCCCTACGAGCAGTACTTC. Protein sequence: CASGTRDYPYEQYF.